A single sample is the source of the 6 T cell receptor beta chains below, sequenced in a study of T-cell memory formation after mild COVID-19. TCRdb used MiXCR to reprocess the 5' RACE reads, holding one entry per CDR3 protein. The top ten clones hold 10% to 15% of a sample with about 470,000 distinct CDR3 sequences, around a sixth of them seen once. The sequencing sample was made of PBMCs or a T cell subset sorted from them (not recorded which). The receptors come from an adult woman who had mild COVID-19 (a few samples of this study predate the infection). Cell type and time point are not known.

The CDR3 DNA follows: TGTGCCAGCAGTTACTCAGCCGGGAGTCAAAACATTCAGTACTTC. This sequence encodes CASSYSAGSQNIQYF. The chain uses TRBV6-5 and TRBJ2-4, with a possible D match to TRBD2 (6 bases). This CDR3 spans 15 amino acids. The V end was cut by 0 bases, the J end by 5 bases, with 11 bases between. The germline V gene has CDR1 MNHEY and CDR2 SVGAGI.

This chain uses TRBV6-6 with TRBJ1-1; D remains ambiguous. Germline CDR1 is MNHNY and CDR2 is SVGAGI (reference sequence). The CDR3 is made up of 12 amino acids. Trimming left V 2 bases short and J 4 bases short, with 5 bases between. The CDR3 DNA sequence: TGTGCCAGCAGTTACGGATCCACTGAAGCTTTCTTT. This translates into CASSYGSTEAFF.

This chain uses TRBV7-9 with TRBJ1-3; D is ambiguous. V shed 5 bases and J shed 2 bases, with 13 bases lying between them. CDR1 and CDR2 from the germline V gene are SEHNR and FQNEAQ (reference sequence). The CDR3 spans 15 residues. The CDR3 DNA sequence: TGTGCCAGCAGCCCCCCCCGCGGAGCTGGAAACACCATATATTTT. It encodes CASSPPRGAGNTIYF.

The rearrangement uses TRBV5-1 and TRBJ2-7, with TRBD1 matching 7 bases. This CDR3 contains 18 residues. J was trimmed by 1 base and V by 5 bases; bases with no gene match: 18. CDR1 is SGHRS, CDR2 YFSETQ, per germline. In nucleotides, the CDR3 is TGCGCCAGCAGAGCCCCGAACACGACAGGGAACCTATCCTACGAGCAGTACTTC. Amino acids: CASRAPNTTGNLSYEQYF.

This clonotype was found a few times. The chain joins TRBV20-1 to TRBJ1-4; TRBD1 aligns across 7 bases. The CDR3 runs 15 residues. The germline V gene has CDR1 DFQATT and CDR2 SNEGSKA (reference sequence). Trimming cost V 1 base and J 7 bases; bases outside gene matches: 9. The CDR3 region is CSARAGEGGVEKLFF. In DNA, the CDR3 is TGCAGTGCTAGAGCAGGTGAAGGGGGCGTTGAAAAACTGTTTTTT.

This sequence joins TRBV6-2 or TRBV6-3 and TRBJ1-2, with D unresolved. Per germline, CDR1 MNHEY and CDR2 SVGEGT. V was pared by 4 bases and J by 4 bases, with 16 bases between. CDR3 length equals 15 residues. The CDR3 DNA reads TGTGCCAGCAGTTTGCCGCAAGGACGGATCTATGGCTACACCTTC. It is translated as CASSLPQGRIYGYTF.